A selection of T cell receptor beta chains follows, all from one sample in a study of chemoradiotherapy in HPV16-positive cancers. Measured with immunoSEQ multiplex PCR; TCRdb has only the in-frame clones, and not every one. The data hold 11,000 or so clones, with 65% to 85% observed a single time. This sample was gathered from a patient who underwent chemoradiotherapy. The receptors were sampled from a human donor with HPV-associated anogenital cancer. Each CDR3 is given with its conserved first and last residue. D genes are given only for firm matches. For some rows the clone size is stated as once, few or many, or as a class when expanded; others skip it.

>-|TRBJ1-3|-|TRBV5-1
CASSPRPGERGNTIYF
TGCGCCAGCAGCCCGAGGCCAGGGGAAAGGGGAAACACCATATATTTT
>-|TRBJ1-5|TRBD1|TRBV28
CASSPFSGGGQPQHF
TGTGCCAGCAGCCCCTTTTCAGGGGGCGGTCAGCCCCAGCATTTT
>-|TRBJ1-1|-|TRBV7-6
CASSLAQGTEAFF
TGTGCCAGCAGCTTAGCGCAGGGCACTGAAGCTTTCTTT
>-|TRBJ2-1|TRBD2|TRBV7-3
CASSLAGLATNEQFF
TGTGCCAGCAGCTTAGCCGGACTAGCCACCAATGAGCAGTTCTTC
>-|TRBJ2-7|TRBD1|TRBV4-1
CASRSPGQGVHEQYF
TGCGCCAGCAGGAGTCCGGGACAGGGGGTCCACGAGCAGTACTTC
>-|TRBJ1-1|-|TRBV30
CAWTQTQNTEAFF
TGTGCCTGGACGCAGACACAGAACACTGAAGCTTTCTTT
>-|TRBJ2-3|TRBD2|TRBV10-1
CASSELAGLSTDTQYF
TGCGCCAGCAGCGAACTAGCGGGACTTAGCACAGATACGCAGTATTTT
>-|TRBJ1-2|-|TRBV30
CAWSSYREGYTF
TGTGCCTGGAGTTCATACAGGGAAGGCTACACCTTC
>-|TRBJ1-5|-|TRBV19
CASSIETNQPQHF
TGTGCCAGTAGTATAGAAACCAATCAGCCCCAGCATTTT
>-|TRBJ1-2|-|TRBV28
CASTEVDGVNRNYGYTF
TGTGCCAGCACCGAGGTTGACGGAGTTAACAGAAACTATGGCTACACCTTC
>-|TRBJ2-3|-|TRBV7-9
CASGGAGAFTDTQYF
TGTGCCAGCGGAGGGGCAGGGGCATTCACAGATACGCAGTATTTT
>-|TRBJ2-3|-|TRBV7-9
CASSQPGGGRDTQYF
TGTGCCAGCAGTCAACCAGGGGGAGGAAGGGATACGCAGTATTTT
>once|TRBJ1-4|-|TRBV7-8
CASSLKGFATNEKLFF
TGTGCCAGCAGCTTAAAGGGGTTTGCAACTAATGAAAAACTGTTTTTT
>-|TRBJ1-4|-|TRBV5-4
CASSGDGEKLFF
TGTGCCAGCAGCGGGGACGGAGAAAAACTGTTTTTT
>-|TRBJ2-7|-|TRBV7-8
CASSLAGEVGPYEQYF
TGTGCCAGCAGCTTAGCGGGCGAGGTAGGGCCCTACGAGCAGTACTTC
>-|TRBJ2-3|-|TRBV6-5
CASSGRDKFTDTQYF
TGTGCCAGCAGTGGCCGGGACAAGTTCACAGATACGCAGTATTTT
>-|TRBJ1-4|-|TRBV6-1
CASGNTGRREKLFF
TGTGCCAGCGGAAATACAGGGAGACGGGAAAAACTGTTTTTT
>-|TRBJ2-1|-|TRBV18
CASSPLGTGRNEQFF
TGTGCCAGCTCACCACTTGGAACAGGGCGGAATGAGCAGTTCTTC
>few|TRBJ2-1|TRBD2|TRBV28
CASSLRGGYNEQFF
TGTGCCAGCAGTTTGCGCGGGGGCTACAATGAGCAGTTCTTC
>-|TRBJ2-3|TRBD1|TRBV5-1
CASSYRDRGTDTQYF
TGCGCCAGCAGCTATAGGGACAGGGGCACAGATACGCAGTATTTT
>-|TRBJ1-1|-|TRBV6-4
CASSERDKNTEAFF
TGTGCCAGCAGTGAAAGGGACAAGAACACTGAAGCTTTCTTT
>-|TRBJ2-1|-|TRBV11-1
CASSLAGGINNEQFF
TGTGCCAGCAGCTTAGCTGGGGGGATCAACAATGAGCAGTTCTTC
>-|TRBJ2-1|TRBD1|TRBV27
CASSSDRDEQFF
TGTGCCAGCAGTTCGGACAGGGACGAGCAGTTCTTC
>once|TRBJ1-1|-|TRBV6-5
CASRAQGRAEAFF
TGTGCCAGCAGAGCACAGGGTCGGGCGGAAGCTTTCTTT
>-|TRBJ2-7|-|TRBV6-1
CASSEFWTPSSYEQYF
TGTGCCAGCAGTGAATTCTGGACCCCGAGCTCCTACGAGCAGTACTTC
>few|TRBJ1-2|TRBD1|TRBV5-1
CASSNGQGDHGYTF
TGCGCCAGCAGCAACGGACAGGGTGATCATGGCTACACCTTC
>-|TRBJ2-3|-|TRBV6-5
CASSYGRARGADTQYF
TGTGCCAGCAGTTACGGAAGAGCCAGGGGAGCAGATACGCAGTATTTT
>-|TRBJ2-3|-|TRBV7-8
CASSLGRNTDTQYF
TGTGCCAGCAGCTTAGGTCGTAACACAGATACGCAGTATTTT
>few|TRBJ2-7|TRBD2|TRBV7-9
CASSRPGGIGYEQYF
TGTGCCAGCAGCCGTCCGGGGGGGATAGGGTACGAGCAGTACTTC
>medium-sized|TRBJ2-3|TRBD1|TRBV9
CASSEDRGGTDTQYF
TGTGCCAGCAGCGAGGACAGGGGAGGCACAGATACGCAGTATTTT
>-|TRBJ1-1|TRBD1|TRBV5-1
CASSRSTGANTEAFF
TGCGCCAGCAGCCGGTCGACAGGGGCGAACACTGAAGCTTTCTTT
>-|TRBJ1-2|TRBD1|TRBV29-1
CSVGDSLYGYTF
TGCAGCGTTGGGGACAGTCTCTATGGCTACACCTTC